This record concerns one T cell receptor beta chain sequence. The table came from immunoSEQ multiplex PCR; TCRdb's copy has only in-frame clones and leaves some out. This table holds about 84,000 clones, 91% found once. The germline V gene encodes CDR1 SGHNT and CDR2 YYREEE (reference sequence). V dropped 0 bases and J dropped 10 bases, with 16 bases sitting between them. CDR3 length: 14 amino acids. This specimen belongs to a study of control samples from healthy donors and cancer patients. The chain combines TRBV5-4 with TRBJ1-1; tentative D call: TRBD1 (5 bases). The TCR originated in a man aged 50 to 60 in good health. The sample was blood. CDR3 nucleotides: TGTGCCAGCAGCTTGGGGGGCGAGGTCTATCCAGCTTTCTTT. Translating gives CASSLGGEVYPAFF.